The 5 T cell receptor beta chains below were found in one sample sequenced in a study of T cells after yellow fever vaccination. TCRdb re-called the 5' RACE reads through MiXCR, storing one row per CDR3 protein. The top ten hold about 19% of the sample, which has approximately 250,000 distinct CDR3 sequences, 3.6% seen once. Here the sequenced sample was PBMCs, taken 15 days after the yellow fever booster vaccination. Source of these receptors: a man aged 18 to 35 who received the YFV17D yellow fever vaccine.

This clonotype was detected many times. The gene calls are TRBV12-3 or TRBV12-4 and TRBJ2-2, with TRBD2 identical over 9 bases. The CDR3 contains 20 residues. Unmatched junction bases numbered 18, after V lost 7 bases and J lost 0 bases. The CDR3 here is CASTLLPWRGGPSNTGELFF. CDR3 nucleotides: TGTGCCAGCACCCTCCTTCCGTGGCGGGGGGGCCCTTCGAACACCGGGGAGCTGTTTTTT.

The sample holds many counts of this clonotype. The CDR3 DNA is TGTGCCAGTGTCACCCATCTACACACCGGGGAGCTGTTTTTT. Translation: CASVTHLHTGELFF. The J gene is TRBJ2-2, the V gene TRBV12-3 or TRBV12-4; no clear D gene. The CDR3 contains 14 residues. Deletions cut 9 bases from V and 3 bases from J, with 14 bases between.

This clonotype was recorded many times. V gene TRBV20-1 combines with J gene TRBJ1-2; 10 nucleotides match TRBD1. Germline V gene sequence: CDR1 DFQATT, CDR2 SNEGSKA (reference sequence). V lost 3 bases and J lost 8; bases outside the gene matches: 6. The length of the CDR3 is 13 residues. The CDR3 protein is CSARTGGAIGYTF. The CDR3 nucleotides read TGCAGTGCTAGGACAGGGGGCGCGATAGGCTACACCTTC.

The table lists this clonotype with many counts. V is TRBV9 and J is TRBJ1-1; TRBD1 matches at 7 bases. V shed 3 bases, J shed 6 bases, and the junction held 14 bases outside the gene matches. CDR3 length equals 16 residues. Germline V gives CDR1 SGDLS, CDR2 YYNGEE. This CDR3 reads CASSDQNRDSRSEAFF. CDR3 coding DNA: TGTGCCAGCAGCGACCAAAACCGGGACAGTCGATCTGAAGCTTTCTTT.

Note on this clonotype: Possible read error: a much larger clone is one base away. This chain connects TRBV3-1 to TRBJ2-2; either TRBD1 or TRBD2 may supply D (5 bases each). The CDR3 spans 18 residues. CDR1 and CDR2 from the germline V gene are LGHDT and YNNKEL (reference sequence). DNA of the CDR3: TGTGCCAGCAGCCCAGCGCCCGCCGGGGCCACGAACTCCGGGGAGCTGTTTTTT. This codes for CASSPAPAGATNSGELFF.